This T cell receptor (beta chain) was captured in a study of beta chain features in type 1 diabetes. The CDR3 is made up of 11 amino acids. Trimming left V 2 bases short and J 2 bases short, with 0 bases between. Germline V gene data show CDR1 as MGHDK and CDR2 as SYGVNS. Every single donor gave one heparinised blood draw, and these averaged approximately 110 mL. This clone was counted once. The antigen is undetermined. Overall study findings and caveats: All four CD4+ subsets of Type 1 diabetes patients contained TCRB CDR3s that were moderately but significantly shorter. When cDNA is sequenced, cells with high TCR expression could be over-represented.

Investigators reverse transcribed all isolated RNA, so they sequenced expressed TCRB transcripts. Only in-frame clones appear in the TCRdb table, and some are missing; sequencing was by immunoSEQ multiplex PCR. The sample has 500,000 to 800,000 clones, 9.5% to 15% seen once. The sequencing sample was made of naive CD4+ T cells from blood. The clonotype originates from a man under 40 with type 1 diabetes. The chain employs TRBV25-1 and TRBJ1-1; the D is unclear. CDR3 in DNA: TGTGCCAGCAGTGAAAACACTGAAGCTTTCTTT. This translates into CASSENTEAFF. Full variable domain (remainder filled in from reference TRBV25-1 and TRBJ1-1): EADIYQTPRYLVIGTGKKITLECSQTMGHDKMYWYQQDPGMELHLIHYSYGVNSTEKGDLSSESTVSRIRTEHFPLTLESARPSHTSQYLCASSENTEAFFGQGTRLTVV.